This T cell receptor (beta chain) was identified in a study of blood T cell repertoires in COVID-19. Study-level information: The study drew acute and convalescent COVID-19 samples from the United States, Italy and Spain. In each case, the material was cDNA or gDNA derived from T cells, B-cell-depleted T cells, or PBMCs.

The CDR3 length is 18 residues. From germline, CDR1 is MNHEY and CDR2 SVGEGT. The V segment lost 5 bases and the J segment 0 bases; nucleotides outside the gene matches: 9. The table lists this clone with a few counts. Sequenced by immunoSEQ multiplex PCR; TCRdb stores in-frame clones only, minus some. The sample includes 160,000 or so clones, about four fifths of them seen just once. The TCR comes from a woman of 80 years or more with acute or convalescent COVID-19. The genes are TRBV6-2 or TRBV6-3 and TRBJ1-5, with 11 nucleotides matching TRBD1. Sample: peripheral blood. In DNA form, the CDR3 reads TGTGCCAGCAGTCAGGCTTGGACAGGGGGCCCTAGCAATCAGCCCCAGCATTTT. Protein sequence: CASSQAWTGGPSNQPQHF.